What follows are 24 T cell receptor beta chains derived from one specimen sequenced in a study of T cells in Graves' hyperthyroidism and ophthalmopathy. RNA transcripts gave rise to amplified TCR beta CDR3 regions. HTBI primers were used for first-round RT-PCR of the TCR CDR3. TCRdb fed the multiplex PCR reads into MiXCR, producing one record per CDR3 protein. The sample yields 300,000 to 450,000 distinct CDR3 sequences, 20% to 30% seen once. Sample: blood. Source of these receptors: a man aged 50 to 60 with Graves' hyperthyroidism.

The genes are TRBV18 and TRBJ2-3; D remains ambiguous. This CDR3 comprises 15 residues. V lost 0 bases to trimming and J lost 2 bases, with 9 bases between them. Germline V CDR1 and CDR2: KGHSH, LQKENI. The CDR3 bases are TGTGCCAGCTCACCACCGGGTGGATTCACAGATACGCAGTATTTT. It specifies CASSPPGGFTDTQYF.

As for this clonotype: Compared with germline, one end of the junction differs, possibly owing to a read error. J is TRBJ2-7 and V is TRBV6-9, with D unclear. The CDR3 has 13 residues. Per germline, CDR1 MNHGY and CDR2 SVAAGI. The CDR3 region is CANSYQYGDEQYF. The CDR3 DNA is TGTGCCAACAGTTATCAGTATGGAGACGAGCAGTACTTC.

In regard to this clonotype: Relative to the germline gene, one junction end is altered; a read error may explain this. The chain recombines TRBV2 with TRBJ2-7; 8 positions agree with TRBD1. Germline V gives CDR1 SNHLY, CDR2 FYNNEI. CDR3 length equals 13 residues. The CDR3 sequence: CPSSGQGAHEQYF. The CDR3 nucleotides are TGTCCCAGCAGTGGGCAGGGGGCACACGAGCAGTACTTC.

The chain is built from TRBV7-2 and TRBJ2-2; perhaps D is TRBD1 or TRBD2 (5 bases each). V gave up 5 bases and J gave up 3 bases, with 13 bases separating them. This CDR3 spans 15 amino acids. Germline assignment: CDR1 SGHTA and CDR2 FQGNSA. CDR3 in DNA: TGTGCCAGCAGCCGAACCGGGGCGGACACCGGGGAGCTGTTTTTT. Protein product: CASSRTGADTGELFF.

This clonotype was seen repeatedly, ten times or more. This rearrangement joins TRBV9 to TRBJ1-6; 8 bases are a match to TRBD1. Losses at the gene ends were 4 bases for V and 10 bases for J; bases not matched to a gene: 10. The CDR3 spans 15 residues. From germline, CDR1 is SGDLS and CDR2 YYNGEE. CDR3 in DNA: TGTGCCAGCAGCATCGGGACAGGTCCCCCATCACCCCTCCACTTT. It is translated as CASSIGTGPPSPLHF.

The CDR3 bases are TGCAGTGCTAGCGACAAGAGAACAACTAACTATGGCTACACCTTC. Translated, it gives CSASDKRTTNYGYTF. The J gene is TRBJ1-2, the V gene TRBV20-1, with no clear D. Germline CDR1 and CDR2: DFQATT and SNEGSKA (reference sequence). The length of the CDR3 is 15 residues. The V end lost 3 bases, the J end lost 0 bases, and 14 bases lay between the germline ends.

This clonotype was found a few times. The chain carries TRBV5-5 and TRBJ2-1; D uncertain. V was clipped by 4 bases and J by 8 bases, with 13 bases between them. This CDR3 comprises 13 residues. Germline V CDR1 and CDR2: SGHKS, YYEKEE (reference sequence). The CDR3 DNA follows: TGTGCCAGCAGCCCTGTTTATGGGGATGAGCAGTTCTTC. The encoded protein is CASSPVYGDEQFF. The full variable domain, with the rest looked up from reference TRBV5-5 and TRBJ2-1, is DAGVTQSPTHLIKTRGQQVTLRCSPISGHKSVSWYQQVLGQGPQFIFQYYEKEERGRGNFPDRFSARQFPNYSSELNVNALLLGDSALYLCASSPVYGDEQFFGPGTRLTVL.

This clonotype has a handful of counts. In DNA, the CDR3 is TGTGCCAGCAGTGATCAGGCAGTTCATCAGCCCCAGCATTTT. Amino acid sequence: CASSDQAVHQPQHF. This chain connects TRBV6-1 to TRBJ1-5; no clear D gene. The V and J ends lost 3 bases and 5 bases respectively, with 11 bases between them. The CDR3 contains 14 residues. CDR1 and CDR2 (germline): MNHNS, SASEGT.

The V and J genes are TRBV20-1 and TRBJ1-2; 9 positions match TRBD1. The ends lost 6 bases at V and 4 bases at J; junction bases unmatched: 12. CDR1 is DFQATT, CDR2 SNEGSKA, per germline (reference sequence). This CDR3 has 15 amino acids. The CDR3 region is CSAEDTGQGFYGYTF. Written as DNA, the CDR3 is TGCAGTGCGGAAGACACCGGACAGGGGTTCTATGGCTACACCTTC.

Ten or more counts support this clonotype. For the CDR3, the DNA is TGTGCCAGCAGCTGGGAAAAGCCCTACGAGCAGTACTTC. Protein: CASSWEKPYEQYF. The chain combines TRBV11-2 with TRBJ2-7; the D is unclear. CDR1 and CDR2 (germline): SGHAT, FQNNGV. With 4 bases removed from V and 2 bases from J, the gap between germline ends came to 9 bases. The CDR3 totals 13 residues.

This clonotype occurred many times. The CDR3 is CASSPPSGANTEAFF. CDR3 nucleotides: TGTGCCAGCTCACCACCGAGTGGGGCCAACACTGAAGCTTTCTTT. The rearrangement joins TRBV18 to TRBJ1-1, with D possibly matching TRBD1 (5 bases). The germline V gene has CDR1 KGHSH and CDR2 LQKENI. This CDR3 has 15 residues. V dropped 0 bases and J dropped 2 bases, with 10 bases sitting between them.

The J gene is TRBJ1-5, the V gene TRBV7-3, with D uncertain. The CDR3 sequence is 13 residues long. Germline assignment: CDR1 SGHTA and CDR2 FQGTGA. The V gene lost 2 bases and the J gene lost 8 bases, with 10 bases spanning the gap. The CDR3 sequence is CASSLSLGEPQHF. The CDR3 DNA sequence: TGTGCCAGCAGCTTATCCCTTGGGGAGCCCCAGCATTTT.

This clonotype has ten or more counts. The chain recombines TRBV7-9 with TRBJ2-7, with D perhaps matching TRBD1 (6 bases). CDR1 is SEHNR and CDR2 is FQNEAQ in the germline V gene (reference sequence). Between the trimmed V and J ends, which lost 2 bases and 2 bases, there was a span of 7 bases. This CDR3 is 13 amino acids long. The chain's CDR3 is CASSLTGTYEQYF. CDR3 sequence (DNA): TGTGCCAGCAGCTTAACAGGGACCTACGAGCAGTACTTC. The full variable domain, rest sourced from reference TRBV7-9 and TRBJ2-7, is DTGVSQNPRHKITKRGQNVTFRCDPISEHNRLYWYRQTLGQGPEFLTYFQNEAQLEKSRLLSDRFSAERPKGSFSTLEIQRTEQGDSAMYLCASSLTGTYEQYFGPGTRLTVT.

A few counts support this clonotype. CDR3 residues: CASIASVGELFF. CDR3 DNA sequence: TGTGCCAGCATTGCTTCGGTGGGGGAGCTGTTTTTT. This rearrangement joins TRBV6-1 to TRBJ2-2; the D is unclear. The length of the CDR3 is 12 residues. From germline, CDR1 is MNHNS and CDR2 SASEGT. V lost 7 bases and J lost 8, with 11 bases in between.

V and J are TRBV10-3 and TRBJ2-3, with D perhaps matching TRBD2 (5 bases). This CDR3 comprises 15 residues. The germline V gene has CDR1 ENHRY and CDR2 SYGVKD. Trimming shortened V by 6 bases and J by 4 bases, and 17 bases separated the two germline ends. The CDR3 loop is CAIRSGGVGADTQYF. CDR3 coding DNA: TGTGCCATCAGGTCCGGAGGAGTGGGAGCAGATACGCAGTATTTT.

This chain's CDR3 is CATSRPLDRGDYNSPLHF. CDR3 coding DNA: TGTGCCACCAGCAGACCCTTGGACAGGGGCGACTATAATTCACCCCTCCACTTT. This chain joins TRBV15 and TRBJ1-6; 9 positions agree with TRBD1. Per germline, CDR1 LNHNV and CDR2 YYDKDF (reference sequence). This CDR3 region has 18 residues. V lost 2 bases to trimming and J lost 3 bases; unmatched junction nucleotides: 8.

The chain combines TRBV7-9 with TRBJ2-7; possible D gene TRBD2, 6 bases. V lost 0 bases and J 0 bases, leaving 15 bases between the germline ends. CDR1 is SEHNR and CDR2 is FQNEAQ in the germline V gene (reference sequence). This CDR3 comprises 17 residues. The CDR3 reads CASSLAGLAFSSYEQYF. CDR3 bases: TGTGCCAGCAGCTTAGCTGGGCTAGCGTTTAGCTCCTACGAGCAGTACTTC.

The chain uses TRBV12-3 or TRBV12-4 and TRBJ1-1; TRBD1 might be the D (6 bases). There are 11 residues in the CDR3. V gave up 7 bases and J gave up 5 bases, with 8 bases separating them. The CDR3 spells CASTRGTEAFF. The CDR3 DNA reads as TGTGCCAGCACAAGGGGGACTGAAGCTTTCTTT.

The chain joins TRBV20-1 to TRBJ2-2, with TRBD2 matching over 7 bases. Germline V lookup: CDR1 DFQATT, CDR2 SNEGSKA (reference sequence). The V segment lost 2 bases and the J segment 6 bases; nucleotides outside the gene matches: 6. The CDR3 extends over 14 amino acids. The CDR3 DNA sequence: TGCAGTGCTAGACCACTTACTAGCGCCGGGGAGCTGTTTTTT. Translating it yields CSARPLTSAGELFF.

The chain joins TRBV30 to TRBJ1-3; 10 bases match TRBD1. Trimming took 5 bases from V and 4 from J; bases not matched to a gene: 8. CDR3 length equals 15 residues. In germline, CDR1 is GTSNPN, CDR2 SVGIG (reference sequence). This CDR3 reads CAWGTGALRGNTIYF. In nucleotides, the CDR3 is TGTGCCTGGGGGACAGGGGCTTTGCGGGGAAACACCATATATTTT.

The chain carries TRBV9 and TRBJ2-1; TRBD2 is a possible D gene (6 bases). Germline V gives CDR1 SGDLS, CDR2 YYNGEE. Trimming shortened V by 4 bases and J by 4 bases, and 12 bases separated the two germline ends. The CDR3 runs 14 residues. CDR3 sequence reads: CASSPPGGYNEQFF. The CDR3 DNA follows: TGTGCCAGCAGCCCACCCGGGGGTTACAATGAGCAGTTCTTC.

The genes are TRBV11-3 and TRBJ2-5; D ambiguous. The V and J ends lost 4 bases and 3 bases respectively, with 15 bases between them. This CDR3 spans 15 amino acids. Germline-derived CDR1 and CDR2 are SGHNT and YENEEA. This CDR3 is CASSSIWAYEETQYF. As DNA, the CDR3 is TGTGCCAGCAGCTCAATTTGGGCGTACGAAGAGACCCAGTACTTC.

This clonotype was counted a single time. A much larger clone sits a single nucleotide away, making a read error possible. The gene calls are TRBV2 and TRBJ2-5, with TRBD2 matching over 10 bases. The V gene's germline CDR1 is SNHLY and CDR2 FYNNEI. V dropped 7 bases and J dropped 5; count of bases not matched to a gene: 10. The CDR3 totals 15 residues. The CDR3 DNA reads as TGTGCCAGCATTGGCCTAGCGGGAGCTCGGGAGACCCAGTACTTC. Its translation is CASIGLAGARETQYF.

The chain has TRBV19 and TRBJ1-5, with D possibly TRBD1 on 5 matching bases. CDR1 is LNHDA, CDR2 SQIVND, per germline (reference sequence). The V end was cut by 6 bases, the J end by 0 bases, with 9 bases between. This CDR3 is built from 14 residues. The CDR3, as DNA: TGTGCCAGTAGAGTAGGGGCTAGCAATCAGCCCCAGCATTTT. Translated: CASRVGASNQPQHF. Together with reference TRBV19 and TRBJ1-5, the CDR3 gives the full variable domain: DGGITQSPKYLFRKEGQNVTLSCEQNLNHDAMYWYRQDPGQGLRLIYYSQIVNDFQKGDIAEGYSVSREKKESFPLTVTSAQKNPTAFYLCASRVGASNQPQHFGDGTRLSIL.